These 18 T cell receptor beta chains were sequenced from one sample in a study of shared clonotypes between healthy human individuals. Here immunoSEQ multiplex PCR was the method, and the copy in TCRdb shows in-frame clones only, minus some. The sample has approximately 530,000 clones; 90% to 97% are singletons. The sample consisted of naive CD4+ T cells sorted from blood. Subset in this sample: CD45RA+ positively selected. These receptors came from a woman aged 25 to 39 in good health.

The CDR3 sequence is CASSELSGTQPQHF. DNA of the CDR3: TGCGCCAGCAGTGAGTTGTCTGGGACTCAGCCCCAGCATTTT. The chain is built from TRBV10-2 and TRBJ1-5, with D possibly TRBD1 on 5 matching bases. The V end was cut by 1 base, the J end by 6 bases, with 10 bases between. This CDR3 is built from 14 residues. Germline-derived CDR1 and CDR2 are WSHSY and SAAADI.

The chain combines TRBV5-4 with TRBJ2-2; TRBD1 might be the D (6 bases). The CDR3 is 15 residues long. Between the trimmed V and J ends, which lost 1 base and 3 bases, there was a span of 10 bases. From germline, CDR1 is SGHNT and CDR2 YYREEE (reference sequence). CDR3 DNA sequence: TGTGCCAGCAGCTTGCCACAGGGTGACACCGGGGAGCTGTTTTTT. Residues: CASSLPQGDTGELFF.

Turning to this clone: This sample also contains other DNA sequences that code for the same CDR3. V is TRBV6-1 and J is TRBJ2-7; D may be TRBD1 (6 bases). V shed 8 bases and J shed 2 bases, with 13 bases lying between them. The CDR3 sequence is 13 residues long. The germline V gene encodes CDR1 MNHNS and CDR2 SASEGT. DNA of the CDR3: TGTGCCAGCTCGAGGGACAAACCCTACGAGCAGTACTTC. This sequence encodes CASSRDKPYEQYF.

V is TRBV11-2 and J is TRBJ1-2; D perhaps matches TRBD1 (6 bases). Germline CDR1 and CDR2: SGHAT and FQNNGV. V was trimmed by 6 bases and J by 4 bases, leaving 18 bases between them. The CDR3 consists of 15 residues. DNA of the CDR3: TGTGCCAGCAGTCCTCTCAGGGGACCACCCTATGGCTACACCTTC. Protein: CASSPLRGPPYGYTF.

The CDR3 DNA sequence: TGCGCCAGCATCCCCCATACGGCCAGAACGGGCGACAATGAGCAGTTCTTC. Translated: CASIPHTARTGDNEQFF. This sequence joins TRBV10-2 and TRBJ2-1; D is uncertain. Trimming left V 7 bases short and J 5 bases short, with 24 bases between. This CDR3 has 17 residues. CDR1 and CDR2 (germline): WSHSY, SAAADI.

The chain couples TRBV6-1 to TRBJ2-5, with D tentatively TRBD1 (6 bases). Germline V gene lookup returns CDR1 MNHNS and CDR2 SASEGT. The CDR3 has 14 amino acids. Trimming took 4 bases from V and 5 from J, leaving 14 bases between them. The CDR3 region has the DNA TGTGCCAGCAGTGGGAACCGACAGGTTGAGACCCAGTACTTC. As protein: CASSGNRQVETQYF.

This chain uses TRBV19 with TRBJ2-7; no clear D gene. CDR3 length: 12 residues. Trimming cost V 4 bases and J 3 bases, with 7 bases left between them. Germline V gene data show CDR1 as LNHDA and CDR2 as SQIVND (reference sequence). The CDR3 DNA follows: TGTGCCAGTAGTACCCGGAACTACGAGCAGTACTTC. This codes for CASSTRNYEQYF. Supplemented by reference TRBV19 and TRBJ2-7, the full variable domain reads DGGITQSPKYLFRKEGQNVTLSCEQNLNHDAMYWYRQDPGQGLRLIYYSQIVNDFQKGDIAEGYSVSREKKESFPLTVTSAQKNPTAFYLCASSTRNYEQYFGPGTRLTVT.

The rearrangement joins TRBV6-1 to TRBJ2-1; TRBD2 agrees at 7 bases. In germline, CDR1 is MNHNS, CDR2 SASEGT. The CDR3 extends over 15 amino acids. V trimming: 2 bases; J trimming: 4 bases; junction bases outside the gene matches: 5. The CDR3 DNA follows: TGTGCCAGCAGTGAACTAGCGGAGAGTTACAATGAGCAGTTCTTC. This codes for CASSELAESYNEQFF.

CDR3 coding DNA: TGCGCCAGCAGCCAAGATCAAGGGGTGACTGAAGCTTTCTTT. Amino acids: CASSQDQGVTEAFF. This chain uses TRBV4-1 with TRBJ1-1; D is possibly TRBD1 (5 bases). Germline V CDR1 and CDR2: MGHRA, YSYEKL. Trimming cost V 0 bases and J 5 bases, with 10 bases left between them. This CDR3 region has 14 residues.

The chain couples TRBV19 to TRBJ2-7, with 9 bases identical to TRBD1. CDR1 LNHDA and CDR2 SQIVND come from the germline V gene (reference sequence). J gave up 3 bases and V 2 bases, and 8 bases lay outside the gene matches. The CDR3 spans 16 residues. CDR3 nucleotides: TGTGCCAGTAGTATATCTCCGGGACAGGGAATCTACGAGCAGTACTTC. Amino acid sequence: CASSISPGQGIYEQYF.

The rearrangement links TRBV7-9 to TRBJ1-2; TRBD1 might be the D (5 bases). V was pared by 1 base and J by 7 bases, with 13 bases between. The CDR3 has 14 amino acids. Germline V gene data show CDR1 as SEHNR and CDR2 as FQNEAQ (reference sequence). The CDR3 reads CASSLDLGDRGYTF. In nucleotides, the CDR3 is TGTGCCAGCAGCTTAGACTTAGGGGATCGTGGCTACACCTTC.

This clone was observed once. This sequence joins TRBV14 and TRBJ2-1, with 12 nucleotides matching TRBD2. J was trimmed by 7 bases and V by 4 bases; bases with no gene match: 5. The CDR3 spans 15 residues. Germline assignment: CDR1 SGHDN and CDR2 FVKESK. As DNA, the CDR3 is TGTGCCAGCAGCCCCGGACTAGCGGGACCGAATGAGCAGTTCTTC. Its protein product is CASSPGLAGPNEQFF. Drawing the rest from reference TRBV14 and TRBJ2-1, the complete variable domain is EAGVTQFPSHSVIEKGQTVTLRCDPISGHDNLYWYRRVMGKEIKFLLHFVKESKQDESGMPNNRFLAERTGGTYSTLKVQPAELEDSGVYFCASSPGLAGPNEQFFGPGTRLTVL.

The rearrangement uses TRBV6-5 and TRBJ2-1; tentatively, D is TRBD1 (6 bases). The CDR3 is made up of 15 amino acids. Trimming left V 0 bases short and J 13 bases short, with 19 bases between. The germline gives CDR1 MNHEY, CDR2 SVGAGI. The DNA for the CDR3 is TGTGCCAGCAGTTACTCGAGGACAGTCCCATATTACCAGTTCTTC. This gives the protein CASSYSRTVPYYQFF.

The chain uses TRBV7-3 and TRBJ1-4; perhaps TRBD1 as D (6 bases). Per the germline V gene, CDR1 is SGHTA and CDR2 is FQGTGA. This CDR3 spans 15 amino acids. V lost 2 bases, J lost 8 bases, and 15 bases lay in between. The CDR3 here is CASSLVEGVEEKLFF. The CDR3 nucleotides read TGTGCCAGCAGCTTAGTGGAGGGGGTAGAGGAAAAACTGTTTTTT.

The chain links TRBV4-1 to TRBJ2-3; D not certain. This CDR3 has 11 amino acids. V gave up 4 bases and J gave up 5 bases, with 4 bases separating them. The V gene's germline CDR1 is MGHRA and CDR2 YSYEKL. The CDR3 region is CASSRRDTQYF. Written as DNA, the CDR3 is TGCGCCAGCAGCCGTCGAGATACGCAGTATTTT.

V is TRBV15 and J is TRBJ2-1; 9 nucleotides agree with TRBD1. This CDR3 comprises 16 residues. Trimming took 0 bases from V and 3 from J; bases not matched to a gene: 3. CDR1 and CDR2 from the germline V gene are LNHNV and YYDKDF (reference sequence). CDR3 bases: TGTGCCACCAGCAGAGATAGGGGACAGGGCTACAATGAGCAGTTCTTC. Amino acids: CATSRDRGQGYNEQFF.

The CDR3 region is CATQSGTSGAYEQYF. The CDR3 nucleotides read TGTGCCACCCAGAGTGGGACTAGCGGGGCGTACGAGCAGTACTTC. V gene TRBV6-1 combines with J gene TRBJ2-7; 13 nucleotides align to TRBD2. CDR1 is MNHNS, CDR2 SASEGT, per germline. This CDR3 region has 15 residues. The V gene end was trimmed by 10 bases and the J gene end by 4 bases; junction bases not matched to a gene: 10.

This clone has just one count. Other DNA sequences in this specimen translate into the identical CDR3. The J gene is TRBJ2-1, the V gene TRBV5-1; 11 bases are shared with TRBD2. V gave up 2 bases and J gave up 3 bases; unmatched junction bases: 1. There are 15 residues in the CDR3. The germline CDR1 and CDR2 sequences are SGHRS and YFSETQ. DNA of the CDR3: TGCGCCAGCAGCTTAACTAGCGGGGGCTACAATGAGCAGTTCTTC. Encoded protein: CASSLTSGGYNEQFF.